These 19 T cell receptor beta chains came from one sample sequenced in a study of tumor-infiltrating lymphocytes in oesophageal squamous cell carcinoma. TCRdb processed the PCR reads anew with MiXCR; each CDR3 protein has one entry. The sample lists just under 20,000 distinct CDR3 sequences, about 41% occurring once. The specimen sequenced was normal esophageal tissue next to the tumor. These receptor sequences come from a male donor with esophageal squamous cell carcinoma.

This clonotype was seen many times. The chain links TRBV10-2 to TRBJ1-6; 9 bases line up with TRBD1. The CDR3 sequence is 14 residues long. The V gene end was trimmed by 6 bases and the J gene end by 10 bases; junction bases not matched to a gene: 7. The V gene's germline CDR1 is WSHSY and CDR2 SAAADI. For the CDR3, the DNA is TGCGCCAGCAGAAGGACAGGGGACGAATCACCCCTCCACTTT. Protein: CASRRTGDESPLHF.

This chain uses TRBV14 with TRBJ1-4, with no clear D. This CDR3 spans 14 amino acids. Germline V CDR1 and CDR2: SGHDN, FVKESK. The V end lost 4 bases, the J end lost 16 bases, and 22 bases lay between the germline ends. The CDR3 loop reads CASSPGLRLSEQFF. In DNA, the CDR3 is TGTGCCAGCAGCCCTGGTTTGAGACTCTCTGAGCAGTTTTTT.

The chain couples TRBV7-3 to TRBJ2-5; 12 bases match TRBD2. The better agreement between TRBJ2-1 and the DNA end casts doubt on the J call. Germline V lookup: CDR1 SGHTA, CDR2 FQGTGA. This CDR3 has 15 amino acids. CDR3 coding DNA: TGTGCCAGCAGCAAGACTAGCGGGAGTCGGGATGAGCAGTTCTTC. This encodes CASSKTSGSRDEQFF.

The V gene is TRBV14, the J gene TRBJ2-5; 7 nucleotides agree with TRBD1. Near its end, the DNA agrees better with TRBJ2-7, so the J call may be wrong. CDR3 length: 15 amino acids. CDR1 is SGHDN and CDR2 is FVKESK in the germline V gene. In DNA form, the CDR3 reads TGTGCCAGCAGCCAAGGGACAGGCAAAACCTACGAGCAGTACTTC. Translation: CASSQGTGKTYEQYF.

This clonotype has a count of ten or more. This sequence joins TRBV5-4 and TRBJ1-1, with D possibly TRBD1 on 5 matching bases. V lost 2 bases and J 3 bases, leaving 11 bases between the germline ends. The germline gives CDR1 SGHNT, CDR2 YYREEE (reference sequence). This CDR3 is 14 amino acids long. The CDR3 spells CASSFTGVDTEAFF. The DNA for the CDR3 is TGTGCCAGCAGCTTCACAGGTGTGGACACTGAAGCTTTCTTT.

This clonotype is labeled as medium-sized. The chain uses TRBV7-9 and TRBJ1-2; tentative D call: TRBD1 (5 bases). The CDR3 has 15 residues. Germline CDR1 and CDR2: SEHNR and FQNEAQ (reference sequence). Trimming shortened V by 1 base and J by 3 bases, and 12 bases separated the two germline ends. The CDR3 reads CASSLGVGGDYGYTF. The CDR3 nucleotides are TGTGCCAGCAGCTTAGGCGTTGGGGGGGACTATGGCTACACCTTC.

This clonotype was observed at least ten times. V gene TRBV10-1 combines with J gene TRBJ2-3; the D gene is possibly TRBD1 (6 bases). CDR3 length equals 14 residues. V lost 6 bases, J lost 0 bases, and 10 bases lay in between. Germline CDR1 and CDR2: WNHNN and SYGVQD (reference sequence). The CDR3 reads CASSRDTSTDTQYF. The CDR3 DNA reads as TGCGCCAGCAGCCGGGACACTAGCACAGATACGCAGTATTTT.

This clonotype was seen at least ten times. A read error may explain this, as a much larger clone is one base away. The chain uses TRBV7-7 and TRBJ2-5; 14 bases agree with TRBD2. CDR3 length: 15 amino acids. Germline CDR1 and CDR2: SSHAT and FNYEAQ (reference sequence). CDR3 DNA: TGTGCTAGCAGCCAGGGACTAGCGGGGGCGGATGAGCAGTACTTC. Amino acids: CASSQGLAGADEQYF.

This clonotype was detected ten times or more. The chain employs TRBV12-3 or TRBV12-4 and TRBJ1-3; D remains ambiguous. Deletions cut 5 bases from V and 2 bases from J, with 7 bases between. This CDR3 is 13 amino acids long. The CDR3 coding sequence is TGTGCCAGCAGTGCGCAGGCTGGAAACACCATATATTTT. It is translated as CASSAQAGNTIYF.

The chain links TRBV10-2 to TRBJ1-1; 10 positions match TRBD2. The end of the DNA fits TRBJ2-2 better, so the J call may be wrong. Germline-derived CDR1 and CDR2 are WSHSY and SAAADI. The CDR3 length is 14 residues. DNA for the CDR3: TGCGCCGGCATGACTAGCGGGCTCACCGGGGAGCTGTTTTTT. Translated, it gives CAGMTSGLTGELFF.

Turning to this clonotype: In this CDR3 the conserved last residue, phenylalanine or tryptophan, is missing, so a read error is likely. The DNA is left out, because the CDR3 cannot be placed on it with certainty; the CDR3 is given as TCRdb lists it. The chain recombines TRBV7-4 with TRBJ2-7. The CDR3 spans 15 amino acids, including both terminal residues. Per germline, CDR1 SGHVT and CDR2 SQSDAQ. This chain's CDR3 is CASSRQELYGYTFGS.

The chain links TRBV28 to TRBJ2-5, with a tentative D call TRBD2 (5 bases). V lost 2 bases to trimming and J lost 2 bases, with 12 bases between them. From germline, CDR1 is MDHEN and CDR2 SYDVKM. CDR3 length equals 15 residues. The CDR3 DNA sequence: TGTGCCAGCAGTTTAGGAGGTCGGCAGCAAGAGACCCAGTACTTC. Translation: CASSLGGRQQETQYF.

Comments on this clonotype: Here the CDR3 omits its conserved ending phenylalanine or tryptophan, so a read error is the likely source. The limits of the CDR3 on the DNA are not certain, so only TCRdb's listed CDR3 is given. The gene calls are TRBV6-6 and TRBJ1-1; the table's D gene call, TRBD1, was not cross checked with the DNA. The CDR3 contains 14 residues when both ends are counted. Germline V gene sequence: CDR1 MNHNY, CDR2 SVGAGI (reference sequence). The CDR3 loop reads CASRAKRGPSTSGQ.

This clonotype was recorded many times. The CDR3 here is CASSLGIAANTGELFF. The CDR3 DNA reads TGTGCCAGCAGCTTGGGGATAGCGGCAAACACCGGGGAGCTGTTTTTT. The chain links TRBV5-4 to TRBJ2-2; weak D call: TRBD2 (6 bases). CDR1 SGHNT and CDR2 YYREEE come from the germline V gene (reference sequence). The CDR3 spans 16 residues. V lost 0 bases and J lost 2, with 11 bases in between.

A note on this clonotype: A much more abundant neighbour one base away suggests this may be a read error. The chain combines TRBV18 with TRBJ2-1; 7 positions agree with TRBD2. V lost 2 bases, J lost 10 bases, and 17 bases stayed unmatched. The CDR3 loop spans 17 amino acids. Germline V gene lookup returns CDR1 KGHSH and CDR2 LQKENI. CDR3 protein: CASSPGPGLAASYEQFF. The CDR3 DNA follows: TGTGCCAGCTCACCAGGACCGGGGCTAGCGGCCTCCTACGAGCAGTTCTTC.

The gene calls are TRBV10-2 and TRBJ2-5; TRBD2 aligns across 8 bases. The J call may be wrong; the DNA end is better matched by TRBJ2-7. This CDR3 region has 13 residues. The germline V gene encodes CDR1 WSHSY and CDR2 SAAADI. CDR3 region: CATSSGRATEQYF. CDR3 nucleotide sequence: TGCGCCACCTCTTCCGGGAGGGCCACCGAGCAGTACTTC.

This clonotype was picked up a small number of times. The chain has TRBV12-3 or TRBV12-4 and TRBJ2-3, with a weak D call TRBD2 (5 bases). The CDR3 is 14 amino acids. Trimming left V 4 bases short and J 0 bases short, with 8 bases between. DNA of the CDR3: TGTGCCAGCAGTTACCAGCGGAGCACAGATACGCAGTATTTT. This codes for CASSYQRSTDTQYF.

Comment on this clonotype: A much larger clone is a single base away; this may be a read error. The rearrangement links TRBV20-1 to TRBJ1-2; possible D gene TRBD1, 5 bases. The end of the DNA fits TRBJ2-7 better, so the J call may be wrong. Germline CDR1 DFQATT, CDR2 SNEGSKA (reference sequence). There are 12 residues in the CDR3. DNA of the CDR3: TGCAGTGCTAGATCGGACACCTACGAGCAGTACTTC. Residues: CSARSDTYEQYF.

This clonotype was seen a handful of times. The V and J genes are TRBV7-2 and TRBJ2-3; TRBD1 matches 7 bases. The CDR3 has 15 residues. In germline, CDR1 is SGHTA, CDR2 FQGNSA. J gave up 0 bases and V 5 bases, and 5 bases lay outside the gene matches. In DNA, the CDR3 is TGTGCCAGCAGCACTCTACAGGGGAGCACAGATACGCAGTATTTT. Its translation is CASSTLQGSTDTQYF.